This T cell receptor beta chain was sequenced for a study of T-cell reconstitution after alpha-beta-depleted transplantation in children. A few counts support this clonotype. The CDR3 runs to 14 residues. V lost 0 bases, J lost 2 bases, and 11 bases lay in between. Germline lookup yields CDR1 DFQATT and CDR2 SNEGSKA (reference sequence). A TCRbeta library incorporating unique molecular identifiers was prepared. Using its own MiXCR run on the PCR reads, TCRdb lists one record per CDR3 protein. The data hold over 400,000 distinct CDR3 sequences, with approximately 12% observed a single time. The V call is TRBV20-1, the J call TRBJ2-7; weak D call: TRBD1 (5 bases). The source is a human donor who donated a stem cell graft to a child with combined immunodeficiency. This specimen consisted of PBMCs from the stem cell graft donor, obtained from the stem cell graft. In DNA, the CDR3 is TGCAGTGCTAGAGATAAGTACAGGACCTACGAGCAGTACTTC. It codes for CSARDKYRTYEQYF.